The 28 T cell receptor beta chains presented below share a single source sample, sequenced in a study of siplizumab effects on memory and regulatory T cells (dated by TCRdb to between 2019 and 2020). The library was produced with the immunoSEQ multiplex PCR assay. TCRdb stores this immuneACCESS table with in-frame sequences only. Part of the clones is absent; in the studies checked, under half of the shortfall reflects unresolved V genes, and no reason is known for the rest. The sample table records approximately 94,000 clones; more than 95% of these occur just once. Roughly 0.033% of the sample is held by the ten biggest clonotypes. The sample comprised naive CD4+ T cells sorted from blood. The cell subset or site label, read with the paper, signifies: unstimulated naive T cells. The origin of the receptors is a human donor in good health.

The chain recombines TRBV7-2 with TRBJ2-1; TRBD2 is a possible D gene (6 bases). Trimming cost V 1 base and J 9 bases, with 10 bases left between them. The CDR3 covers 13 residues. Germline CDR1 is SGHTA and CDR2 is FQGNSA. DNA for the CDR3: TGTGCCAGCAGCTTAGTTCCCGGGGGTGAGCAGTTCTTC. It is translated as CASSLVPGGEQFF.

The chain uses TRBV19 and TRBJ2-6; no definite D call. CDR3 length: 14 residues. Germline CDR1 LNHDA, CDR2 SQIVND (reference sequence). Trimming pared 2 bases from V and 0 bases from J, leaving 2 bases between. The CDR3 region is CASSIISGANVLTF. CDR3 nucleotide sequence: TGTGCCAGTAGTATAATCTCTGGGGCCAACGTCCTGACTTTC.

In its sample, this clone was seen once. The CDR3 protein is CASSLEAGRSYEQYF. CDR3 coding DNA: TGTGCCAGCAGCTTAGAGGCGGGCCGCTCCTACGAGCAGTACTTC. This rearrangement joins TRBV7-2 to TRBJ2-7; tentatively, D is TRBD2 (5 bases). The germline V and J ends were trimmed by 1 base and 0 bases, with 10 bases remaining between them. Germline V gene lookup returns CDR1 SGHTA and CDR2 FQGNSA. The CDR3 is 15 residues long.

V gene TRBV18 combines with J gene TRBJ1-1; D not resolved. The CDR3 runs 14 residues. Germline values: CDR1 KGHSH, CDR2 LQKENI. Trimming shortened V by 1 base and J by 5 bases, and 11 bases separated the two germline ends. The CDR3 sequence: CASSPQAQRTEAFF. CDR3 coding DNA: TGTGCCAGCTCACCACAGGCCCAGCGGACTGAAGCTTTCTTT.

V gene TRBV9 combines with J gene TRBJ2-3; D ambiguous. The germline V gene encodes CDR1 SGDLS and CDR2 YYNGEE. V lost 0 bases and J lost 2, with 7 bases in between. The CDR3 length is 14 residues. The CDR3 coding sequence is TGTGCCAGCAGCGTAGCAGTATTCACAGATACGCAGTATTTT. Amino acids: CASSVAVFTDTQYF.

The genes are TRBV5-7 and TRBJ2-7; a weak D match, TRBD2 (5 bases). Being an ORF, TRBV5-7 has a function that is uncertain. Trimming removed 3 bases from V and 4 bases from J, with 14 bases in between. The CDR3 length is 14 residues. The CDR3 protein is CASSSTLAQYEQYF. CDR3 bases: TGTGCCAGCAGCTCTACCCTAGCCCAATACGAGCAGTACTTC.

V is TRBV7-3 and J is TRBJ2-4, with D perhaps matching TRBD2 (5 bases). Trimming took 0 bases from V and 6 from J, leaving 9 bases between them. The germline CDR1 and CDR2 sequences are SGHTA and FQGTGA. The CDR3 is 14 amino acids. CDR3 DNA: TGTGCCAGCAGCTTAACGGGTGGAGGAAACATTCAGTACTTC. Its translation is CASSLTGGGNIQYF.

The V call is TRBV5-1, the J call TRBJ2-7; tentatively, D is TRBD1 (5 bases). Germline V CDR1 and CDR2: SGHRS, YFSETQ. CDR3 length: 17 residues. V was shortened by 0 bases and J by 5 bases, with 21 bases between the two germline ends. CDR3 residues: CASSLGSSSPGSNEQYF. In nucleotides, the CDR3 is TGCGCCAGCAGCTTGGGTTCCTCGTCGCCAGGGTCCAACGAGCAGTACTTC.

The chain links TRBV27 to TRBJ2-7; 7 bases align to TRBD1. In germline, CDR1 is MNHEY, CDR2 SMNVEV (reference sequence). This CDR3 is 16 amino acids long. V lost 2 bases to trimming and J lost 4 bases; unmatched junction nucleotides: 11. CDR3 residues: CASSLHYPRQGYEQYF. DNA of the CDR3: TGTGCCAGCAGTTTACACTACCCGCGACAGGGTTACGAGCAGTACTTC.

The V call is TRBV11-3, the J call TRBJ2-5, with a possible D match to TRBD2 (5 bases). The CDR3 spans 15 residues. Trimming stripped 5 bases from V and 5 bases from J, with 18 bases between. Germline V CDR1 and CDR2: SGHNT, YENEEA. The CDR3 nucleotides are TGTGCCAGCAGCGGAGGTGTCGGCCGGATGGAGACCCAGTACTTC. This translates into CASSGGVGRMETQYF.

The J gene is TRBJ2-1, the V gene TRBV4-1, with 10 nucleotides matching TRBD2. From germline, CDR1 is MGHRA and CDR2 YSYEKL. After removal of 4 bases from V and 7 bases from J, the junction contained 10 bases not matched to a gene. The CDR3 is made up of 16 amino acids. The CDR3 sequence: CASSPTKAGGLNEQFF. CDR3 nucleotide sequence: TGCGCCAGCAGCCCAACGAAAGCGGGGGGGCTAAATGAGCAGTTCTTC.

The V call is TRBV2, the J call TRBJ1-6, with D unclear. Germline-derived CDR1 and CDR2 are SNHLY and FYNNEI. Trimming shortened V by 2 bases and J by 6 bases, and 17 bases separated the two germline ends. CDR3 length: 17 amino acids. CDR3: CASSESVLRASNSPLHF. The CDR3 coding sequence is TGTGCCAGCAGTGAATCAGTCCTCCGGGCGTCTAATTCACCCCTCCACTTT.

V and J are TRBV6-6 and TRBJ1-1; possible D gene TRBD1, 6 bases. Germline loops: CDR1 MNHNY, CDR2 SVGAGI (reference sequence). The CDR3 runs to 14 residues. The ends were cut back, 2 bases at V and 8 bases at J, with 15 bases in the middle. The CDR3, as DNA: TGTGCCAGCAGTTACCGGTTGGGGGGCACGGAAGCTTTCTTT. This sequence encodes CASSYRLGGTEAFF.

This chain joins TRBV5-4 and TRBJ2-7, with no clear D. The CDR3 runs 19 residues. From germline, CDR1 is SGHNT and CDR2 YYREEE (reference sequence). V gave up 0 bases and J gave up 0 bases, with 22 bases separating them. CDR3 DNA: TGTGCCAGCAGCTTGGTCGTGTGGATCACCAGGCGCATCTCCTACGAGCAGTACTTC. The encoded protein is CASSLVVWITRRISYEQYF.

The chain has TRBV5-5 and TRBJ2-2; D gene unclear. The CDR3 is 15 amino acids. Germline CDR1 is SGHKS and CDR2 is YYEKEE (reference sequence). Trimming cost V 6 bases and J 1 base, with 13 bases left between them. The CDR3 reads CASNLIMGNTGELFF. As DNA, the CDR3 is TGTGCCAGCAACCTCATTATGGGGAACACCGGGGAGCTGTTTTTT.

V is TRBV28 and J is TRBJ1-6, with D unresolved. The CDR3 has 15 residues. The germline gives CDR1 MDHEN, CDR2 SYDVKM. V lost 7 bases and J 2 bases, leaving 12 bases between the germline ends. The CDR3: CASNPPQPYNSPLHF. CDR3 DNA: TGTGCCAGCAATCCACCTCAACCCTATAATTCACCCCTCCACTTT.

For the CDR3, the DNA is TGTGCCAGCACGCAGGTCAATCAGCCCCAGCATTTT. This encodes CASTQVNQPQHF. The chain uses TRBV6-1 and TRBJ1-5, with D uncertain. CDR3 length: 12 residues. Germline V gives CDR1 MNHNS, CDR2 SASEGT. Trimming took 7 bases from V and 3 from J, leaving 7 bases between them.

DNA of the CDR3: TGTGCCAGCAGCCCCGGGAGACAGGGACAAGCTTTCTTT. This sequence encodes CASSPGRQGQAFF. The chain links TRBV7-2 to TRBJ1-1; 7 bases are shared with TRBD1. This CDR3 has 13 residues. V lost 5 bases, J lost 9 bases, and 9 bases stayed unmatched. Germline CDR1 reads SGHTA; CDR2 reads FQGNSA.

This chain connects TRBV5-5 to TRBJ1-2; D unclear. Deletions cut 4 bases from V and 5 bases from J, with 6 bases between. Germline V gives CDR1 SGHKS, CDR2 YYEKEE (reference sequence). The CDR3 spans 11 residues. CDR3 amino acids: CASSEVYGYTF. In DNA, the CDR3 is TGTGCCAGCAGCGAAGTATATGGCTACACCTTC.

This clone was recorded once. V and J are TRBV4-1 and TRBJ2-7, with D uncertain. V lost 1 base and J 2 bases, leaving 9 bases between the germline ends. The CDR3 sequence is 14 residues long. Germline V gene data show CDR1 as MGHRA and CDR2 as YSYEKL. The CDR3 spells CASSQGLIPYEQYF. The CDR3 bases are TGCGCCAGCAGCCAAGGACTCATCCCCTACGAGCAGTACTTC.

The V call is TRBV5-4, the J call TRBJ1-6, with D unresolved. Trimming shortened V by 4 bases and J by 0 bases, and 8 bases separated the two germline ends. Germline CDR1 SGHNT, CDR2 YYREEE (reference sequence). This CDR3 has 15 amino acids. The CDR3 DNA reads as TGTGCCAGCAGCGGAGGTAGCTCCTATAATTCACCCCTCCACTTT. Amino acids: CASSGGSSYNSPLHF.

The V call is TRBV7-9, the J call TRBJ2-5, with 13 positions matching TRBD2. The V gene's germline CDR1 is SEHNR and CDR2 FQNEAQ (reference sequence). The CDR3 loop spans 17 amino acids. V shed 5 bases, J shed 2 bases, and the junction held 8 bases outside the gene matches. The CDR3 is CASSPGLAGVIQETQYF. CDR3 nucleotides: TGTGCCAGCAGCCCTGGACTAGCGGGGGTGATACAAGAGACCCAGTACTTC.

J is TRBJ1-2 and V is TRBV5-1; TRBD1 is a possible D gene (6 bases). Germline V gene sequence: CDR1 SGHRS, CDR2 YFSETQ. V was pared by 0 bases and J by 5 bases, with 11 bases between. The CDR3 covers 14 residues. CDR3 in DNA: TGCGCCAGCAGCTTGGGACAAGGGGGTTATGGCTACACCTTC. Translated, it gives CASSLGQGGYGYTF.

The genes are TRBV5-1 and TRBJ2-7, with a weak D call TRBD1 (7 bases). The length of the CDR3 is 14 residues. Looked up from germline, CDR1 is SGHRS and CDR2 is YFSETQ. V was cut by 0 bases and J by 4 bases, with 11 bases left in between. The CDR3 sequence is CASSLEAGGYEQYF. Here the CDR3 DNA reads TGCGCCAGCAGCTTGGAGGCAGGGGGGTACGAGCAGTACTTC.

The genes are TRBV7-9 and TRBJ1-4; 9 positions agree with TRBD1. Germline values: CDR1 SEHNR, CDR2 FQNEAQ (reference sequence). CDR3 length: 17 amino acids. The junction had 16 bases not matched to a gene; V was cut back by 6 bases and J by 8 bases. CDR3 protein: CASSRGQGGANREKLFF. The CDR3 coding sequence is TGTGCCAGCAGTCGGGGACAGGGTGGGGCCAATAGAGAAAAACTGTTTTTT.

J is TRBJ2-7 and V is TRBV7-2; D is possibly TRBD1 or TRBD2 (5 bases each). This CDR3 has 16 amino acids. Germline V CDR1 and CDR2: SGHTA, FQGNSA. V was shortened by 4 bases and J by 2 bases, with 18 bases between the two germline ends. The DNA of the CDR3 is TGTGCCAGCAGCTCGCCCCGGGACGGACGAGCCTACGAGCAGTACTTC. It translates to CASSSPRDGRAYEQYF.

The chain combines TRBV28 with TRBJ1-3, with a possible D match to TRBD1 (5 bases). The CDR3 runs to 14 residues. Germline assignment: CDR1 MDHEN and CDR2 SYDVKM. Trimming stripped 2 bases from V and 2 bases from J, with 7 bases between. The chain's CDR3 is CASSLAGPGNTIYF. The CDR3 region has the DNA TGTGCCAGCAGTTTAGCGGGGCCTGGAAACACCATATATTTT.

The CDR3 region has the DNA TGTGCCAGCAGTACCATCAGGGGTCAGACCCAGTACTTC. Translated, it gives CASSTIRGQTQYF. The chain has TRBV2 and TRBJ2-5, with D tentatively TRBD1 (6 bases). Per germline, CDR1 SNHLY and CDR2 FYNNEI. The V end was cut by 5 bases, the J end by 6 bases, with 13 bases between. The CDR3 runs 13 residues.